This T cell receptor (beta chain) was observed in a study of T cells after yellow fever vaccination. Study-wide context: Where fractions had low cell numbers, libraries were prepared from them with the SMART-Seq v4 Ultra Low Input RNA kit. Findings of the study overall: Abundant clonotypes from the bulk population could contaminate FACS-sorted repertoires. Post-booster samples contained most primary-vaccination clones (approximately 97% CD4, 70% to 90% CD8).

Points on this clonotype: The antigen is unknown.

CDR3 length: 15 amino acids. J was trimmed by 5 bases and V by 4 bases; bases with no gene match: 10. The germline V gene has CDR1 MGHRA and CDR2 YSYEKL. Template switching with 5'RACE generated the TCR cDNA and added a universal primer site and UMIs. From the 5' RACE reads, TCRdb called clonotypes with MiXCR, one entry per CDR3 protein. This table has approximately 260,000 distinct CDR3 sequences, around 5.2% appearing once. The gene calls are TRBV4-1 and TRBJ2-5; 7 bases are a match to TRBD2. This material consisted of CD4+ T cells sorted from PBMCs, taken on the day of the yellow fever booster vaccination. The TCR sequence derives from a man aged 18 to 29 who received the YFV17D yellow fever vaccine. The CDR3: CASSLGLVVRETQYF. The CDR3 DNA is TGCGCCAGCAGCCTAGGACTAGTTGTTCGGGAGACCCAGTACTTC.